Below, 23 T cell receptor beta chains from the same sample are listed, as sequenced in a study of early T cells in non-severe SARS-CoV-2 infection. TCRdb recomputed calls from the 5' RACE reads with MiXCR, one row per CDR3 protein. This table has 40,000 to 55,000 distinct CDR3 sequences, less than 8.5% appearing once. The specimen was whole blood. Receptors originate from an adult who was a healthcare worker with PCR-confirmed SARS-CoV-2 infection or an uninfected control (not recorded which).

This rearrangement joins TRBV15 to TRBJ1-2; no clear D. CDR1 is LNHNV and CDR2 is YYDKDF in the germline V gene (reference sequence). The CDR3 length is 14 residues. Trimming cost V 0 bases and J 5 bases, with 10 bases left between them. In DNA, the CDR3 is TGTGCCACCAGCAGAGATTTTGGAGGATATGGCTACACCTTC. It yields the protein CATSRDFGGYGYTF.

In its sample, this clonotype was seen a few times. The chain is built from TRBV20-1 and TRBJ2-7; D not resolved. Germline loops: CDR1 DFQATT, CDR2 SNEGSKA (reference sequence). Trimming pared 4 bases from V and 3 bases from J, leaving 16 bases between. This CDR3 spans 14 amino acids. The DNA for the CDR3 is TGCAGTGCTACCCGAGACCCCTCGAGCTACGAGCAGTACTTC. Translating gives CSATRDPSSYEQYF.

J is TRBJ2-7 and V is TRBV10-3, with D unclear. Per the germline V gene, CDR1 is ENHRY and CDR2 is SYGVKD. Trimming cost V 4 bases and J 6 bases, with 10 bases left between them. The CDR3 spans 12 residues. The DNA for the CDR3 is TGTGCCATCAGTGGTCAGGACCTCGAGCAGTACTTC. Translation: CAISGQDLEQYF.

This clonotype showed up many times. The chain uses TRBV12-3 or TRBV12-4 and TRBJ1-1; D gene uncertain. The CDR3 contains 11 residues. V was clipped by 3 bases and J by 7 bases, with 6 bases between them. The CDR3 DNA follows: TGTGCCAGCAGTTTCGCGGATGAAGCTTTCTTT. Protein: CASSFADEAFF.

This clonotype was found many times. The chain joins TRBV7-2 to TRBJ1-5; D unclear. The CDR3 runs to 12 residues. Between the trimmed V and J ends, which lost 1 base and 7 bases, there was a span of 5 bases. Germline values: CDR1 SGHTA, CDR2 FQGNSA. The chain's CDR3 is CASSLGGQPQHF. CDR3 coding DNA: TGTGCCAGCAGCTTAGGAGGGCAGCCCCAGCATTTT.

J is TRBJ2-4 and V is TRBV12-3 or TRBV12-4; the D gene is possibly TRBD2 (5 bases). The CDR3 contains 12 residues. V was trimmed by 3 bases and J by 9 bases, leaving 9 bases between them. The CDR3 nucleotides read TGTGCCAGCAGTTTCGGGGTGGGCATTCAGTACTTC. Translation: CASSFGVGIQYF.

This clonotype was observed at least ten times. This chain uses TRBV5-4 with TRBJ1-2; D call uncertain. Trimming removed 0 bases at V and 9 bases at J, with 9 bases between. The length of the CDR3 is 12 residues. Germline V CDR1 and CDR2: SGHNT, YYREEE (reference sequence). In nucleotides, the CDR3 is TGTGCCAGCAGCTTGGACGGGCGCCGCTACACCTTC. It is translated as CASSLDGRRYTF. The full variable domain, with the rest looked up from reference TRBV5-4 and TRBJ1-2, is ETGVTQSPTHLIKTRGQQVTLRCSSQSGHNTVSWYQQALGQGPQFIFQYYREEENGRGNFPPRFSGLQFPNYSSELNVNALELDDSALYLCASSLDGRRYTFGSGTRLTVV.

The V call is TRBV6-2 or TRBV6-3, the J call TRBJ2-5; perhaps TRBD1 as D (7 bases). The CDR3 sequence is 14 residues long. Germline loops: CDR1 MNHEY, CDR2 SVGEGT. Trimming cost V 6 bases and J 9 bases, with 20 bases left between them. Here the CDR3 reads CASSPVDREEAQYF. Written as DNA, the CDR3 is TGTGCCAGCAGCCCGGTCGACAGGGAGGAGGCCCAGTACTTC.

The gene calls are TRBV7-9 and TRBJ1-4; 7 bases fit TRBD1. The CDR3 has 15 amino acids. The germline V gene has CDR1 SEHNR and CDR2 FQNEAQ (reference sequence). V dropped 4 bases and J dropped 6; count of bases not matched to a gene: 8. Written as DNA, the CDR3 is TGTGCCAGCAGCTCCCTCGACAGGGAGGATGAAAAACTGTTTTTT. It is translated as CASSSLDREDEKLFF.

This clonotype was observed a handful of times. J is TRBJ2-3 and V is TRBV20-1, with TRBD2 matching 7 bases. The length of the CDR3 is 16 residues. Per the germline V gene, CDR1 is DFQATT and CDR2 is SNEGSKA (reference sequence). J was trimmed by 1 base and V by 7 bases; bases with no gene match: 14. CDR3 sequence (DNA): TGCAGTGTCGGAGGTCTATCGCTAGCGGGCACAGATACGCAGTATTTT. The encoded protein is CSVGGLSLAGTDTQYF.

This clonotype occurred a few times. This rearrangement joins TRBV18 to TRBJ2-3; D may match TRBD1 or TRBD2 (5 bases each). This CDR3 contains 16 residues. Between the trimmed V and J ends, which lost 2 bases and 3 bases, there was a span of 15 bases. Germline CDR1 KGHSH, CDR2 LQKENI. CDR3 DNA sequence: TGTGCCAGCTCACCAGGAGCATGGGACGGAACAGATACGCAGTATTTT. Encoded protein: CASSPGAWDGTDTQYF.

The gene calls are TRBV29-1 and TRBJ2-7; D ambiguous. There are 12 residues in the CDR3. V was shortened by 7 bases and J by 1 base, with 11 bases between the two germline ends. Looked up from germline, CDR1 is SQVTM and CDR2 is ANQGSEA. The CDR3 loop reads CSGARDSYEQYF. CDR3 DNA sequence: TGCAGCGGGGCCAGAGATTCCTACGAGCAGTACTTC.

Only a few counts were recorded for this clonotype. The rearrangement uses TRBV5-1 and TRBJ2-3; 7 bases fit TRBD1. There are 15 residues in the CDR3. J lost 2 bases, V lost 4 bases, and 7 bases had no gene match. Germline CDR1 reads SGHRS; CDR2 reads YFSETQ. The CDR3 DNA is TGCGCCAGCAGCCTTGGGGACAGCTACACAGATACGCAGTATTTT. It codes for CASSLGDSYTDTQYF.

The rearrangement uses TRBV6-1 and TRBJ1-2; no reliable D call. This CDR3 region has 16 residues. Germline V gene lookup returns CDR1 MNHNS and CDR2 SASEGT. The V end was cut by 7 bases, the J end by 4 bases, with 22 bases between. Here the CDR3 reads CASKENLVVRGYGYTF. The DNA of the CDR3 is TGTGCCAGCAAAGAGAATTTAGTGGTTCGGGGCTATGGCTACACCTTC.

This clonotype was observed at least ten times. The chain has TRBV5-1 and TRBJ1-1; TRBD1 might be the D (6 bases). The germline V gene has CDR1 SGHRS and CDR2 YFSETQ. The CDR3 totals 18 residues. The ends were cut back, 4 bases at V and 6 bases at J, with 28 bases in the middle. This CDR3 reads CASSRILATHRDPSEAFF. For the CDR3, the DNA is TGCGCCAGCAGCCGAATACTAGCAACTCACAGGGATCCTTCTGAAGCTTTCTTT.

This rearrangement joins TRBV28 to TRBJ1-2; 8 nucleotides line up with TRBD1. J was trimmed by 1 base and V by 6 bases; bases with no gene match: 1. CDR3 length equals 13 residues. Looked up from germline, CDR1 is MDHEN and CDR2 is SYDVKM. CDR3 amino acids: CASRTGVNYGYTF. For the CDR3, the DNA is TGTGCCAGCAGGACAGGGGTTAACTATGGCTACACCTTC.

The gene calls are TRBV29-1 and TRBJ2-5; D might be TRBD1 (6 bases). V was pared by 0 bases and J by 4 bases, with 18 bases between. Germline V lookup: CDR1 SQVTM, CDR2 ANQGSEA. This CDR3 spans 16 amino acids. This CDR3 is CSVEDQGHPVVETQYF. DNA of the CDR3: TGCAGCGTTGAAGATCAGGGACACCCGGTTGTAGAGACCCAGTACTTC.

In this sample, this clonotype turned up many times. The chain carries TRBV12-3 or TRBV12-4 and TRBJ2-2; the match to TRBD1 covers 7 bases. There are 15 residues in the CDR3. V shed 4 bases and J 6 bases; nucleotides not matched to a gene: 8. The CDR3 is CASSSGTVRPGELFF. The CDR3 region has the DNA TGTGCCAGCAGTTCCGGGACAGTGCGCCCCGGGGAGCTGTTTTTT.

This clonotype was counted between two and nine times. The V call is TRBV12-3 or TRBV12-4, the J call TRBJ1-2; D is ambiguous. This CDR3 has 12 amino acids. Trimming removed 5 bases at V and 2 bases at J, with 6 bases between. Here the CDR3 DNA reads TGTGCCAGCAGTCTACAGAACTATGGCTACACCTTC. Its translation is CASSLQNYGYTF.

In its sample, this clonotype was seen many times. The chain carries TRBV5-1 and TRBJ2-2; D not resolved. CDR1 SGHRS and CDR2 YFSETQ come from the germline V gene. The CDR3 covers 13 residues. V was cut by 0 bases and J by 8 bases, with 8 bases left in between. The CDR3 bases are TGCGCCAGCAGCTTGGATTTTACTGGGGAGCTGTTTTTT. As protein: CASSLDFTGELFF.

The CDR3 DNA is TGTGCCAGTAGCTCCAATCAGCCCCAGCATTTT. This translates into CASSSNQPQHF. The chain joins TRBV19 to TRBJ1-5; D not resolved. The CDR3 contains 11 residues. The germline CDR1 and CDR2 sequences are LNHDA and SQIVND (reference sequence). Deletions cut 6 bases from V and 3 bases from J, with 3 bases between.

Turning to this clonotype: Since no conserved phenylalanine or tryptophan closes the CDR3, a read error is the likely cause. The chain joins TRBV7-2 to TRBJ1-4, with a weak D call TRBD1 (5 bases). Germline V lookup: CDR1 SGHTA, CDR2 FQGNSA. This CDR3 spans 15 amino acids. Trimming took 0 bases from V and 7 from J, leaving 12 bases between them. The CDR3 loop reads CASSLAGGVGEKLFS. In DNA form, the CDR3 reads TGTGCCAGCAGCTTAGCCGGGGGGGTTGGTGAAAAACTGTTTTCT.

The J gene is TRBJ1-2, the V gene TRBV11-2, with D perhaps matching TRBD1 (6 bases). Germline assignment: CDR1 SGHAT and CDR2 FQNNGV. CDR3 length: 16 amino acids. Trimming pared 2 bases from V and 1 base from J, leaving 14 bases between. The CDR3 reads CASSLTGSPINYGYTF. The CDR3 nucleotides read TGTGCCAGCAGCTTAACAGGGAGTCCCATTAACTATGGCTACACCTTC.